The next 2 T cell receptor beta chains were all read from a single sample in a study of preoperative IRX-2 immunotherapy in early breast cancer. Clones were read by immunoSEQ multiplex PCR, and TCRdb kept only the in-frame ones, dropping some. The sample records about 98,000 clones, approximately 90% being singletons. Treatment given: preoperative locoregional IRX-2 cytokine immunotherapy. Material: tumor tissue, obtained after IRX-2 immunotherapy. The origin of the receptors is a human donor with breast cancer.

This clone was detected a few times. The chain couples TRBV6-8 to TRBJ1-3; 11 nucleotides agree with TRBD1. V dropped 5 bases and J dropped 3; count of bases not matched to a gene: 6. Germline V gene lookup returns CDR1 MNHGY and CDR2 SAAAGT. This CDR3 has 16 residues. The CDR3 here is CASSGRGQGVGNTIYF. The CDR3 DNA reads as TGTGCCAGCAGTGGCCGGGGACAGGGGGTTGGAAACACCATATATTTT.

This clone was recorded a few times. CDR3 loop: CATIGEGNTYEQYF. CDR3 nucleotides: TGTGCCACCATAGGAGAGGGTAACACCTACGAGCAGTACTTC. The chain employs TRBV12-2 and TRBJ2-7; the tabulated D call, TRBD2, remains unverified against the DNA. TRBV12-2 constitutes a pseudogene. There are 14 residues in the CDR3.